The next 19 T cell receptor beta chains were all read from a single sample in a study of molecular identifiers for immune sequencing clone quantification. TCRdb redid the calling of the PCR reads with MiXCR, one entry per CDR3 protein. This sample carries roughly 630,000 distinct CDR3 sequences, about 25% of them seen once, and the ten largest clones take about 0.78%. The sequenced sample was naive CD8+ T cells from blood, with Jurkat cell RNA spiked in. The subset here: FACS-sorted CD8+CD4-CCR7+CD45RA+ naive T cells. The receptors were sampled from a human donor in good health. Some libraries in this study had Jurkat cell RNA spiked in.

This chain links TRBV5-6 with TRBJ1-3, with D possibly matching TRBD1 (6 bases). The germline V gene has CDR1 SGHDT and CDR2 YYEEEE. Deletions cut 0 bases from V and 4 bases from J, with 11 bases between. CDR3 length: 15 residues. CDR3 DNA: TGTGCCAGCAGCTTGGAGGGGACACAGGGAAACACCATATATTTT. Encoded protein: CASSLEGTQGNTIYF.

The chain has TRBV12-3 or TRBV12-4 and TRBJ2-7; 7 nucleotides line up with TRBD1. The CDR3 is 16 residues long. With 0 bases clipped from V and 1 base from J, the junction kept 6 bases outside the gene matches. The CDR3 region is CASSLAPGQTSYEQYF. The DNA for the CDR3 is TGTGCCAGCAGTTTAGCCCCGGGACAGACATCCTACGAGCAGTACTTC.

This chain joins TRBV10-3 and TRBJ1-1; no firm D call. Germline CDR1 is ENHRY and CDR2 is SYGVKD. This CDR3 spans 14 amino acids. The germline V and J ends were trimmed by 0 bases and 1 base, with 6 bases remaining between them. CDR3: CAISESLANTEAFF. CDR3 bases: TGTGCCATCAGTGAGTCCTTGGCGAACACTGAAGCTTTCTTT.

The chain combines TRBV12-3 or TRBV12-4 with TRBJ1-2, with D possibly matching TRBD1 (6 bases). The germline V and J ends were trimmed by 5 bases and 0 bases, with 16 bases remaining between them. CDR3 length: 16 amino acids. CDR3 nucleotide sequence: TGTGCCAGCAGTCCTCGAGGACAGAATCCTAACTATGGCTACACCTTC. Translation gives CASSPRGQNPNYGYTF.

In its sample, this clonotype was seen a few times. The chain employs TRBV5-5 and TRBJ2-2, with TRBD2 identical over 13 bases. The trim removed 4 bases at V and 3 bases at J, leaving 6 bases unmatched. The CDR3 loop spans 17 amino acids. In germline, CDR1 is SGHKS, CDR2 YYEKEE (reference sequence). CDR3 sequence: CASSPRLAGGYTGELFF. CDR3 in DNA: TGTGCCAGCAGCCCCAGACTAGCGGGGGGTTACACCGGGGAGCTGTTTTTT.

V gene TRBV9 combines with J gene TRBJ2-7, with 10 bases matching TRBD1. Germline trimming cut 0 bases from V and 2 bases from J; bases unmatched to any gene: 5. There are 16 residues in the CDR3. CDR1 SGDLS and CDR2 YYNGEE come from the germline V gene. In nucleotides, the CDR3 is TGTGCCAGCAGCGTAGGCTCCGGGACAGGGGCCTACGAGCAGTACTTC. Its protein is CASSVGSGTGAYEQYF.

This clonotype was seen at least ten times. V and J are TRBV2 and TRBJ1-1, with TRBD1 identical over 11 bases. Trimming took 8 bases from V and 5 from J; bases not matched to a gene: 4. The CDR3 sequence is 13 residues long. The germline V gene has CDR1 SNHLY and CDR2 FYNNEI. This CDR3 is CASWDRGKTEAFF. CDR3 DNA sequence: TGTGCCAGCTGGGACAGGGGGAAAACTGAAGCTTTCTTT.

The chain has TRBV20-1 and TRBJ1-5; D not certain. Germline loops: CDR1 DFQATT, CDR2 SNEGSKA (reference sequence). V lost 0 bases and J 2 bases, leaving 8 bases between the germline ends. The CDR3 is made up of 14 amino acids. The CDR3, as DNA: TGCAGTGCTAGAGAGGCAGGCGGCAATCAGCCCCAGCATTTT. It encodes CSAREAGGNQPQHF.

In its sample, this clonotype was seen many times. The rearrangement joins TRBV4-1 to TRBJ1-1, with no clear D. Trimming pared 0 bases from V and 2 bases from J, leaving 7 bases between. The CDR3 consists of 14 residues. Germline V gene lookup returns CDR1 MGHRA and CDR2 YSYEKL. DNA for the CDR3: TGCGCCAGCAGCCAAGACCCCTTTAACACTGAAGCTTTCTTT. It translates to CASSQDPFNTEAFF.

The gene calls are TRBV4-3 and TRBJ2-1; 13 bases fit TRBD2. The germline V gene has CDR1 LGHNA and CDR2 YSLEER. V lost 4 bases, J lost 4 bases, and 4 bases stayed unmatched. CDR3 length: 16 amino acids. The CDR3 bases are TGCGCCAGCAGCCTACTAGCGGGGGGGCCTTACAATGAGCAGTTCTTC. It codes for CASSLLAGGPYNEQFF.

This clonotype was seen once. Germline is not matched at one junction end, which may reflect a read error. This chain connects TRBV6-2 or TRBV6-3 to TRBJ1-2; D not certain. This CDR3 has 15 residues. Germline loops: CDR1 MNHEY, CDR2 SVGEGT. The CDR3 DNA reads TGTGCCAGCAGTTACGACGCCGGGCGTAACTATGGCTACCCCTTC. Translation: CASSYDAGRNYGYPF.

This clonotype was seen ten or more times. The chain couples TRBV4-3 to TRBJ2-3, with D tentatively TRBD2 (6 bases). Per germline, CDR1 LGHNA and CDR2 YSLEER. This CDR3 is built from 15 residues. Trimming stripped 6 bases from V and 3 bases from J, with 16 bases between. As DNA, the CDR3 is TGCGCCAGCAGTTACAATAGCGGAGGGACAGATACGCAGTATTTT. As protein: CASSYNSGGTDTQYF.

This clonotype was recorded many times. This rearrangement joins TRBV28 to TRBJ2-7, with 7 positions matching TRBD1. The CDR3 runs to 16 residues. The germline CDR1 and CDR2 sequences are MDHEN and SYDVKM. Germline trimming cut 6 bases from V and 7 bases from J; bases unmatched to any gene: 18. This chain's CDR3 is CASSTPRTGVRWEQYF. The DNA for the CDR3 is TGTGCCAGCAGCACCCCCCGCACAGGGGTGAGATGGGAGCAGTACTTC.

This clonotype was found many times. The V call is TRBV10-3, the J call TRBJ2-7, with a tentative D call TRBD1 (6 bases). This CDR3 spans 12 amino acids. Germline V CDR1 and CDR2: ENHRY, SYGVKD. V was clipped by 10 bases and J by 6 bases, with 16 bases between them. The CDR3 region is CATQPGTPEQYF. CDR3 nucleotide sequence: TGTGCCACCCAGCCCGGGACACCCGAGCAGTACTTC.

The CDR3: CSARDRSGNEQFF. CDR3 coding DNA: TGCAGTGCTAGAGATAGGAGTGGCAATGAGCAGTTCTTC. This sequence joins TRBV20-1 and TRBJ2-1; D gene unclear. The CDR3 contains 13 residues. V lost 0 bases and J 6 bases, leaving 9 bases between the germline ends. Germline lookup yields CDR1 DFQATT and CDR2 SNEGSKA (reference sequence).

This clonotype was seen a few times. The chain uses TRBV28 and TRBJ2-7, with a tentative D call TRBD2 (6 bases). V was trimmed by 1 base and J by 1 base, leaving 8 bases between them. CDR1 is MDHEN and CDR2 is SYDVKM in the germline V gene. This CDR3 is 14 amino acids long. The CDR3 region is CASSLYGTSYEQYF. CDR3 nucleotides: TGTGCCAGCAGTTTATATGGGACTTCCTACGAGCAGTACTTC.

Concerning this clonotype: With a much larger clone just one base away, this may be a read error. This chain connects TRBV7-2 to TRBJ2-7; 9 bases agree with TRBD1. CDR3 size: 15 residues. CDR1 and CDR2 (germline): SGHTA, FQGNSA. The CDR3: CASSPGQGNPYAQYF. In DNA form, the CDR3 reads TGTGCCAGCAGCCCGGGACAGGGAAACCCCTACGCGCAGTACTTC.

Details on this clonotype: A much larger clone is a single base away; this may be a read error. The chain carries TRBV7-9 and TRBJ2-3; D gene ambiguous. The ends were cut back, 4 bases at V and 7 bases at J, with 12 bases in the middle. The CDR3 is 13 residues long. Germline V gene lookup returns CDR1 SEHNR and CDR2 FQNEAQ (reference sequence). CDR3 amino acids: CASSSPLRHTQYF. CDR3 in DNA: TGTGCCAGCAGCTCCCCCCTGCGACATACGCAGTATTTT.

This rearrangement joins TRBV7-9 to TRBJ2-5, with D hard to call. Trimming removed 2 bases from V and 0 bases from J, with 10 bases in between. The CDR3 is made up of 15 amino acids. The V gene's germline CDR1 is SEHNR and CDR2 FQNEAQ (reference sequence). This CDR3 reads CASSLLRQNQETQYF. Written as DNA, the CDR3 is TGTGCCAGCAGCTTACTACGGCAGAACCAAGAGACCCAGTACTTC. Filled out from reference TRBV7-9 and TRBJ2-5, the complete variable domain reads DTGVSQNPRHKITKRGQNVTFRCDPISEHNRLYWYRQTLGQGPEFLTYFQNEAQLEKSRLLSDRFSAERPKGSFSTLEIQRTEQGDSAMYLCASSLLRQNQETQYFGPGTRLLVL.